This T cell receptor (beta chain) is drawn from a study of T-cell memory formation after mild COVID-19. General study findings and limits: Cross-reactive memory apparently joined, as some responding clones appeared in pre-infection memory.

TCRdb called the 5' RACE reads again in MiXCR, with one record for every CDR3 protein. The sample includes about 350,000 distinct CDR3 sequences, approximately 14% of them seen just once. This clonotype was seen more than once but under ten times. As yet, its antigen is unknown. Trimming took off 5 bases at V and 4 bases at J, with 12 bases between the two ends. From germline, CDR1 is DFQATT and CDR2 SNEGSKA (reference sequence). CDR3 length: 14 amino acids. V usage is TRBV20-1 and J usage is TRBJ1-6; tentative D call: TRBD1 (5 bases). The specimen sequenced was PBMCs or a T cell subset sorted from them (not recorded which). The sequence derives from a man aged 18 to 29 who had mild COVID-19 (a few samples of this study predate the infection). Cell type and time point are not known. In nucleotides, the CDR3 is TGCAGTGCTCTCCACGGGGGGTATAATTCACCCCTCCACTTT. It yields the protein CSALHGGYNSPLHF.